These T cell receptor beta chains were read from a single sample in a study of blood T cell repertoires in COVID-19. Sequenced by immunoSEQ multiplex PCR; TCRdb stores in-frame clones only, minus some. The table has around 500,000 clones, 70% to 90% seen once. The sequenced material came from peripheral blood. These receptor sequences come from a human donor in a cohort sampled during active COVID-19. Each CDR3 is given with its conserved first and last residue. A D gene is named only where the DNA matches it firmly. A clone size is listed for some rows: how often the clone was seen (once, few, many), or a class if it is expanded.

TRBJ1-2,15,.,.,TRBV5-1,CASSLGGREDYGYTF,TGCGCCAGCAGCTTGGGAGGCAGGGAGGACTATGGCTACACCTTC
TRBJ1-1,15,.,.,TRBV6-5,CASSPSRTSNTEAFF,TGTGCCAGCAGTCCCTCCCGGACTTCGAACACTGAAGCTTTCTTT
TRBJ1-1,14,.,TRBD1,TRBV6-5,CASSRQGQESEAFF,TGTGCCAGCAGCCGACAGGGACAAGAGTCTGAAGCTTTCTTT
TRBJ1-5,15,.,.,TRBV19,CASSMTAGSNQPQHF,TGTGCCAGTAGTATGACGGCAGGTAGCAATCAGCCCCAGCATTTT
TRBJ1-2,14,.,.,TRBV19,CASSIFSGSYGYTF,TGTGCCAGTAGTATATTTTCGGGAAGCTATGGCTACACCTTC
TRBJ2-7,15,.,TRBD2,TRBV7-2,CASSWGWGLSYEQYF,TGTGCCAGCAGCTGGGGCTGGGGACTATCCTACGAGCAGTACTTC
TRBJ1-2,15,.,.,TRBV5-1,CASSFRSGRGYGYTF,TGCGCCAGCAGCTTCCGTTCGGGTCGGGGCTATGGCTACACCTTC
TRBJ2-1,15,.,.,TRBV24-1,CATSDSETHYNEQFF,TGTGCCACCAGTGACTCAGAGACTCACTACAATGAGCAGTTCTTC
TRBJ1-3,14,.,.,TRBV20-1,CSASSPYSGNTIYF,TGCAGTGCTAGTTCCCCTTACTCTGGAAACACCATATATTTT
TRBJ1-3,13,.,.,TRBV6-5,CASLSPGGNTIYF,TGTGCCAGCCTTAGCCCGGGGGGAAACACCATATATTTT
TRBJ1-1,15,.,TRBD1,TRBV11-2,CASSISTGANTEAFF,TGTGCCAGCAGCATATCGACAGGGGCGAACACTGAAGCTTTCTTT
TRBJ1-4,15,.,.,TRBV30,CAWSARRSTNEKLFF,TGTGCCTGGAGTGCCCGGCGGTCTACTAATGAAAAACTGTTTTTT
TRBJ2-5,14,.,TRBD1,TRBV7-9,CASSRQGSYETQYF,TGTGCCAGCAGTCGACAGGGAAGTTACGAGACCCAGTACTTC
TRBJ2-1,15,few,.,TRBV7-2,CASSLVGGSYNEQFF,TGTGCCAGCAGCTTAGTGGGGGGTTCTTACAATGAGCAGTTCTTC
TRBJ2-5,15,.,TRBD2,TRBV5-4,CASSLVGRDQETQYF,TGTGCCAGCAGCTTGGTGGGGAGGGACCAAGAGACCCAGTACTTC
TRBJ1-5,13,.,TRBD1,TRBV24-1,CATSETGDQPQHF,TGTGCCACCAGTGAGACAGGGGATCAGCCCCAGCATTTT
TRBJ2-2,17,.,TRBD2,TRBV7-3,CASSLRTSGSGSGELFF,TGTGCCAGCAGCCTTCGGACTAGCGGGAGTGGTTCCGGGGAGCTGTTTTTT
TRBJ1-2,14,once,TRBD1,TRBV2,CASRYRGLNYGYTF,TGTGCCAGCAGATACAGGGGGCTAAACTATGGCTACACCTTC
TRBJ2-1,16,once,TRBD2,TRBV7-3,CASSLSSGDGGNEQFF,TGTGCCAGCAGCTTAAGTAGCGGGGACGGGGGCAATGAGCAGTTCTTC
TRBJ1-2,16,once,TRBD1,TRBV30,CAWSPPPQGGSYGYTF,TGTGCCTGGAGTCCCCCCCCACAGGGGGGCAGCTATGGCTACACCTTC
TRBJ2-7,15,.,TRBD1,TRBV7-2,CASSEGQGLQYEQYF,TGTGCCAGCAGCGAGGGACAGGGGCTCCAATACGAGCAGTACTTC
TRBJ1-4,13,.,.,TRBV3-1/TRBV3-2,CASSPNRDEKLFF,TGTGCCAGCAGCCCTAACAGGGATGAAAAACTGTTTTTT
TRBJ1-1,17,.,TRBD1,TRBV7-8,CASSLKVRGQGDTEAFF,TGTGCCAGCAGCTTAAAGGTTCGGGGACAGGGGGACACTGAAGCTTTCTTT
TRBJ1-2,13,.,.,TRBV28,CASSLRGTYGYTF,TGTGCCAGCAGTTTACGCGGAACCTATGGCTACACCTTC
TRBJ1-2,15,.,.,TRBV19,CASSTQGLGNYGYTF,TGTGCCAGTAGTACCCAAGGTCTCGGGAACTATGGCTACACCTTC
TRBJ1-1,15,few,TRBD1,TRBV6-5,CASSFTSGTDTEAFF,TGTGCCAGCAGTTTTACATCCGGGACAGACACTGAAGCTTTCTTT
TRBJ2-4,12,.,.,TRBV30,CAWTQGGDIQYF,TGTGCCTGGACCCAGGGCGGGGACATTCAGTACTTC
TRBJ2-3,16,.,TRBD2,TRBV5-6,CASSLWVAGNTDTQYF,TGTGCCAGCAGCTTGTGGGTAGCGGGGAATACAGATACGCAGTATTTT
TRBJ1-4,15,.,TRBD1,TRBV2,CASIPGTDNNEKLFF,TGTGCCAGCATTCCCGGGACAGATAATAATGAAAAACTGTTTTTT
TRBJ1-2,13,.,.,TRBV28,CASSLYQNYGYTF,TGTGCCAGCAGTTTATACCAGAACTATGGCTACACCTTC
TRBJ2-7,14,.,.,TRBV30,CAWSVQGAWNEQYF,TGTGCCTGGAGTGTACAAGGGGCGTGGAACGAGCAGTACTTC
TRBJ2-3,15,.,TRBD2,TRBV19,CASSINSGSTDTQYF,TGTGCCAGTAGTATAAATAGCGGGAGCACAGATACGCAGTATTTT
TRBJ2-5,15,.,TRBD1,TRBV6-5,CASSAGQGARETQYF,TGTGCCAGCAGCGCGGGACAGGGGGCGCGAGAGACCCAGTACTTC
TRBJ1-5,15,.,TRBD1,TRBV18,CASSPSGTGDQPQHF,TGTGCCAGCTCACCATCGGGGACAGGTGATCAGCCCCAGCATTTT
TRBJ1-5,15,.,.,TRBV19,CASSINWGRNQPQHF,TGTGCCAGTAGTATTAATTGGGGCAGAAATCAGCCCCAGCATTTT
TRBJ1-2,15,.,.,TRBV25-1,CASSAHSTGLDGYTF,TGTGCCAGCAGTGCACACTCTACAGGGTTAGACGGCTACACCTTC
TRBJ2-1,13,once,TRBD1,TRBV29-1,CSVNRDRENEQFF,TGCAGCGTTAACCGGGACAGGGAGAATGAGCAGTTCTTC
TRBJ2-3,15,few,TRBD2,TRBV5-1,CASSPGRQTTDTQYF,TGCGCCAGCAGCCCCGGGAGGCAGACTACAGATACGCAGTATTTT
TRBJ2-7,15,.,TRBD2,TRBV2,CASSDPAGGPAEQYF,TGTGCCAGCAGTGACCCCGCGGGAGGGCCCGCCGAGCAGTACTTC
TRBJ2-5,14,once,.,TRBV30,CAWSVRGVQETQYF,TGTGCCTGGAGTGTACGAGGCGTCCAAGAGACCCAGTACTTC
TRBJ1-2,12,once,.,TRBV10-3,CAISPTGYGYTF,TGTGCCATCAGCCCGACAGGCTATGGCTACACCTTC
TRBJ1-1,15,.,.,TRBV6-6,CASSYGGGTNTEAFF,TGTGCCAGCAGCTATGGGGGGGGGACGAACACTGAAGCTTTCTTT
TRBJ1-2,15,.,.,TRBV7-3,CASSLGPGPLYGYTF,TGTGCCAGCAGCTTGGGCCCTGGTCCTCTCTATGGCTACACCTTC
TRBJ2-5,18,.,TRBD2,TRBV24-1,CATSDGEWGLAGEETQYF,TGTGCCACCAGTGATGGAGAGTGGGGACTAGCGGGAGAAGAGACCCAGTACTTC
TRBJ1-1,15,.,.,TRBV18,CASSPPGGFGTEAFF,TGTGCCAGCTCACCACCTGGGGGCTTCGGCACTGAAGCTTTCTTT
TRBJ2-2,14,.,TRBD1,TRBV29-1,CSVPGQANTGELFF,TGCAGCGTTCCGGGACAGGCAAACACCGGGGAGCTGTTTTTT
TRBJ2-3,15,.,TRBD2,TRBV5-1,CASSQGTSGTDTQYF,TGCGCCAGCAGCCAAGGGACTAGCGGCACAGATACGCAGTATTTT
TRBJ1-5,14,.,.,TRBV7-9,CASSFGNSNQPQHF,TGTGCCAGCAGCTTCGGGAATAGCAATCAGCCCCAGCATTTT
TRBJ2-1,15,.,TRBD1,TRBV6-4,CASSVDRGDYNEQFF,TGTGCCAGCAGCGTGGACAGGGGCGACTACAATGAGCAGTTCTTC
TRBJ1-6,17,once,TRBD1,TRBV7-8,CASSPLIAGTGRSPLHF,TGTGCCAGCAGTCCCTTAATAGCTGGGACAGGGAGGTCACCCCTCCACTTT
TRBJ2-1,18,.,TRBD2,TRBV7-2,CASSLRTSGPPPYNEQFF,TGTGCCAGCAGCCTCCGGACTAGCGGGCCTCCCCCCTACAATGAGCAGTTCTTC
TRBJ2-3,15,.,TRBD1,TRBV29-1,CSVEGSGQGTDTQYF,TGCAGCGTTGAAGGTTCGGGACAGGGAACAGATACGCAGTATTTT